The rows below give T cell receptor beta chains drawn from one sample of a study of shared clonotypes between healthy human individuals. The assay was immunoSEQ multiplex PCR, and TCRdb's table has in-frame clones only and misses some. Of about 2.4 million clones in the sample, around nine tenths were seen once. Sequences were obtained from naive CD4+ T cells sorted from blood. These receptors came from a man between 18 and 29 years old in good health. Each CDR3 is given with its conserved first and last residue. The D gene is left open where the match is weak. Rows give clone size only sometimes, using once, few, many, or a class for an expanded clone.

CDR3 DNA,CDR3 protein,V gene,clone size,D gene,J gene
TGCACCAGCAGCCAAGAAGGGGGTGGAGGCTATGGCTACACCTTC,CTSSQEGGGGYGYTF,TRBV1,once,NA,TRBJ1-2
TGCGCCAGCAGCTTGAGACAGGGTGCGTACGAGCAGTACTTC,CASSLRQGAYEQYF,TRBV5-1,NA,TRBD1,TRBJ2-7
TGTGCCAGCACCAGGGGGGGCTCCTCAGAGACCCAGTACTTC,CASTRGGSSETQYF,TRBV5-6,NA,NA,TRBJ2-5
TGTGCCAGCAGCTTAGAATCTGGTGGGGGGGTGAGGAACACCATATATTTT,CASSLESGGGVRNTIYF,TRBV7-2,NA,NA,TRBJ1-3
TGCGCCAGCAGCTTGGTGGGTGGTGGAAACACCATATATTTT,CASSLVGGGNTIYF,TRBV5-1,NA,NA,TRBJ1-3
TGTGCCAGCAGCTGGGGTCAAGACAGGCTCTCCTACGAGCAGTACTTC,CASSWGQDRLSYEQYF,TRBV5-6,NA,NA,TRBJ2-7
TGTGCCAGCAGCGTCGGTGACACCGGGGAGCTGTTTTTT,CASSVGDTGELFF,TRBV9,NA,NA,TRBJ2-2
TGTGCCAGCAGCTTAACGACAGGGGATTGGAAAGCTTTCTTT,CASSLTTGDWKAFF,TRBV11-2,NA,TRBD1,TRBJ1-1
TGTGCCAGCAGTTATGCCGCAGTGGTCGGCTACACCTTC,CASSYAAVVGYTF,TRBV6-5,few,NA,TRBJ1-2
TGCGCCAGCAGCTTGGCCGGAGAGGGAGTCAACGAGCAGTACTTC,CASSLAGEGVNEQYF,TRBV5-1,NA,NA,TRBJ2-7
TGTGCCAGTAGTATTGGGACAGTCAGACGAGAGACCCAGTACTTC,CASSIGTVRRETQYF,TRBV19,NA,TRBD1,TRBJ2-5
TGTGCCTGGAGTACCGATATAGGGGCCTACGAGCAGTACTTC,CAWSTDIGAYEQYF,TRBV30,once,NA,TRBJ2-7
TGCGCCAGCGGAGACCCACCAAAAACAGATACGCAGTATTTT,CASGDPPKTDTQYF,TRBV10-2,NA,NA,TRBJ2-3
TGCGCCAGCAGCCTTCGACAGGACTCTGGAAACACCATATATTTT,CASSLRQDSGNTIYF,TRBV5-1,once,NA,TRBJ1-3
TGTGCCAGCAGTCGGGTGGCGGGGACCCAGTACTTC,CASSRVAGTQYF,TRBV6-6,NA,NA,TRBJ2-5
TGCGCCAGCAGCCCCGGGACAGAGCCCTACGAGCAGTACTTC,CASSPGTEPYEQYF,TRBV5-1,NA,TRBD1,TRBJ2-7
TGTGCCAGCTCATCACTAGCGGTGCCCTACAATGAGCAGTTCTTC,CASSSLAVPYNEQFF,TRBV18,once,TRBD2,TRBJ2-1
TGTGCCAGCAGTTTACAGTTCTCGGGTTACAATCAGCCCCAGCATTTT,CASSLQFSGYNQPQHF,TRBV28,NA,NA,TRBJ1-5
TGCAGCGGGGTGGGACAGGCGAACACTGAAGCTTTCTTT,CSGVGQANTEAFF,TRBV29-1,NA,TRBD1,TRBJ1-1
TGTGCCAGCAGCGACGGAGGGGAAGAGACCCAGTACTTC,CASSDGGEETQYF,TRBV28,NA,NA,TRBJ2-5
TGTGCCTGGATCCCCGGCAGGAGGAAAACAGATACGCAGTATTTT,CAWIPGRRKTDTQYF,TRBV30,NA,NA,TRBJ2-3
TGTGCCAGCAGCTTAATGGGTTTCTTCTTT,CASSLMGFFF,TRBV7-8,NA,NA,TRBJ1-1
TGTGCCAGCAGTTTATCTTGGGTTAATCAGCCCCAGCATTTT,CASSLSWVNQPQHF,TRBV27,NA,NA,TRBJ1-5
TGTGCCAGCAGGGGACAGGGAATGGCGACAGATACGCAGTATTTT,CASRGQGMATDTQYF,TRBV28,NA,TRBD1,TRBJ2-3
TGCGCCAGCAGCCGAACCGGGACAGGGGACTCCTACGAGCAGTACTTC,CASSRTGTGDSYEQYF,TRBV5-1,NA,TRBD1,TRBJ2-7
TGCGCCAGCAGCTTGGGAGGGAAATCAACCTACGAGCAGTACTTC,CASSLGGKSTYEQYF,TRBV5-1,NA,NA,TRBJ2-7
TGTGCTAGTGGTTTGGCGGGCAGCCACGAGCAGTACTTC,CASGLAGSHEQYF,TRBV12-5,NA,NA,TRBJ2-7
TGTGCCAGCCGGGGACAGAACACCGGGGAGCTGTTTTTT,CASRGQNTGELFF,TRBV14,NA,NA,TRBJ2-2
TGTGCCAGCAGCTTAGCGTCGGGAGGGCCTGGGGGAGCCCAGCATTTT,CASSLASGGPGGAQHF,TRBV7-2,NA,NA,TRBJ1-5
TGTGCCAGCAGTAGGACTAGCGATTCGAACACCGGGGAGCTGTTTTTT,CASSRTSDSNTGELFF,TRBV6-4,NA,TRBD2,TRBJ2-2
TGTGCCAGCAGCGCAACGGTCTCAACTAATGAAAAACTGTTTTTT,CASSATVSTNEKLFF,TRBV9,NA,NA,TRBJ1-4
TGTGCCAGCAGCAAGGGACAGTCGAGCAATCAGCCCCAGCATTTT,CASSKGQSSNQPQHF,TRBV6-5,NA,TRBD1,TRBJ1-5
TGTGCCGTTTCCCGCACAACCCCTCAAATCTCTGGAAACACCATATATTTT,CAVSRTTPQISGNTIYF,TRBV7-6,NA,NA,TRBJ1-3
TGTGCCAGCACGGGTGGGACCCAGTACTTC,CASTGGTQYF,TRBV7-9,NA,NA,TRBJ2-5
TGTGCCAGCAGCGCCCAGGGCTTCTATGGCTACACCTTC,CASSAQGFYGYTF,TRBV9,few,NA,TRBJ1-2
TGTGCCAGTAGTATCGGGGTTCTTCAGCCCCAGCATTTT,CASSIGVLQPQHF,TRBV19,NA,NA,TRBJ1-5
TGCGCCAGCAGCCAAGAAGTGACCTCCCCTACCGGGGAGCTGTTTTTT,CASSQEVTSPTGELFF,TRBV4-3,once,NA,TRBJ2-2
TGTGCCAGCAGCTTGGAGGGTTTCGAGCAGTACTTC,CASSLEGFEQYF,TRBV7-9,NA,NA,TRBJ2-7
TGTGCCAGCAGTGACCGACAGACCGTAAGGGATGGAAACACCATATATTTT,CASSDRQTVRDGNTIYF,TRBV5-8,NA,NA,TRBJ1-3
TGTGCCAGCAGCCGTCCTTTGGGCACCGGGGAGCTGTTTTTT,CASSRPLGTGELFF,TRBV5-6,NA,NA,TRBJ2-2
TGTGCCAGCAGCTTATTTCTAGCGGGAGGGACTGAGCAGTTCTTC,CASSLFLAGGTEQFF,TRBV7-8,NA,TRBD2,TRBJ2-1
TGTGCCAGTAGTACGCGCTCAACAGGGAAAACTGAAGCTTTCTTT,CASSTRSTGKTEAFF,TRBV19,NA,NA,TRBJ1-1
TGTGCCATAGGGAGACAGGGGGCTAACTCCTACGAGCAGTACTTC,CAIGRQGANSYEQYF,TRBV5-4,NA,TRBD1,TRBJ2-7
TGTGCCAGCTCACCACCTCTGCAAGGGGGCAGTCAGCCCCAGCATTTT,CASSPPLQGGSQPQHF,TRBV18,NA,TRBD1,TRBJ1-5
TGTGCCAGCAGCTTGGTTCATGCAGGGGGCTTGGGCTACACCTTC,CASSLVHAGGLGYTF,TRBV5-4,NA,TRBD1,TRBJ1-2
TGTGCCAGCAGCGGGTCAGGGGACACTGAAGCTTTCTTT,CASSGSGDTEAFF,TRBV9,NA,NA,TRBJ1-1
TGTGCCAGTACTAGAGGGTGGAAAGGGGTCAATGAGCAGTTCTTC,CASTRGWKGVNEQFF,TRBV19,NA,NA,TRBJ2-1
TGCGCCAGCAGCCCCTTGGGGGAGACCCAGTACTTC,CASSPLGETQYF,TRBV5-1,few,NA,TRBJ2-5
TGTGCCAGCAGTGAAGCGCTCAGGGCTGAGCAGTACTTC,CASSEALRAEQYF,TRBV6-1,NA,NA,TRBJ2-7
TGTGCCAGCCAAAAGGACACAGATACGCAGTATTTT,CASQKDTDTQYF,TRBV6-1,NA,NA,TRBJ2-3
TGTGCCAGCAGTGTTGTACGGCACACTGAAGCTTTCTTT,CASSVVRHTEAFF,TRBV2,NA,NA,TRBJ1-1
TGTGCCAGCAGTTCCCAGACCTTATTGATTTATGGCTACACCTTC,CASSSQTLLIYGYTF,TRBV28,NA,NA,TRBJ1-2
TGTGCCAGCAGTGAACAGGGGGACGAAAAACTGTTTTTT,CASSEQGDEKLFF,TRBV2,NA,TRBD1,TRBJ1-4
TGTGCCAGCAGCCTAACGAGCTATTCCACTGAGACCCAGTACTTC,CASSLTSYSTETQYF,TRBV7-8,NA,NA,TRBJ2-5
TGCGCCAGCGGGTCAGCTGTTAAGGTATTGGAGACCCAGTACTTC,CASGSAVKVLETQYF,TRBV10-2,NA,NA,TRBJ2-5
TGCAGCGTGGCCGTGACGGGAGGCCGGGATACGCAGTATTTT,CSVAVTGGRDTQYF,TRBV29-1,NA,TRBD2,TRBJ2-3
TGCGCCAGCAGTGAGCCCGGCGGGCAGCCCCAGCATTTT,CASSEPGGQPQHF,TRBV10-2,few,NA,TRBJ1-5
TGCGCCAGCAGCCAAGCTAGGGGTGAAAAACTGTTTTTT,CASSQARGEKLFF,TRBV4-1,once,NA,TRBJ1-4
TGTGCCAGCAGTAGGACAGCCCTTTCCTACGAGCAGTACTTC,CASSRTALSYEQYF,TRBV28,NA,NA,TRBJ2-7
TGTGCCAGCAGACCCTCGACGGTGGAAAACATTCAGTACTTC,CASRPSTVENIQYF,TRBV28,NA,NA,TRBJ2-4